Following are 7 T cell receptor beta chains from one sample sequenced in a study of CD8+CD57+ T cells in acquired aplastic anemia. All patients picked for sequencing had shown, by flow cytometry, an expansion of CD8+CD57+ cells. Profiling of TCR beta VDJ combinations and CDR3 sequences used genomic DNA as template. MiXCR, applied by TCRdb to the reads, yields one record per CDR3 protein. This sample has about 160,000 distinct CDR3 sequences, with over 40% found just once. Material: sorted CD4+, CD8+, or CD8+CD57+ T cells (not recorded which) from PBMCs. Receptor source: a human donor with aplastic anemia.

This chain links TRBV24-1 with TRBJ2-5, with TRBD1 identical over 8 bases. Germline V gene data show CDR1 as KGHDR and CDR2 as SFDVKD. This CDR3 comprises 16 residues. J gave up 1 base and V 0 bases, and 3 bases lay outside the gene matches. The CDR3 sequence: CATSDLGGQAQETQYF. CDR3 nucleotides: TGTGCCACCAGTGATTTGGGGGGACAGGCCCAAGAGACCCAGTACTTC.

The CDR3 DNA follows: TGTGCCAGTAGTATATTGAAACAGGGGGGTTCACCCCTCCACTTT. As protein: CASSILKQGGSPLHF. The chain has TRBV19 and TRBJ1-6, with TRBD1 matching over 8 bases. Losses at the gene ends were 2 bases for V and 9 bases for J; bases not matched to a gene: 6. The CDR3 covers 15 residues. Per the germline V gene, CDR1 is LNHDA and CDR2 is SQIVND (reference sequence).

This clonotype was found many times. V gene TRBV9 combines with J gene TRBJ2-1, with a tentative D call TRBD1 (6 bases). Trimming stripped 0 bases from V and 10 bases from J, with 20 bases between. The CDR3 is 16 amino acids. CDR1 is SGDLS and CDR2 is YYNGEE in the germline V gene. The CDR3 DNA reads TGTGCCAGCAGCGTAGAGGGGGTGGGCAGGGGTAGGGAGCAGTTCTTC. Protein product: CASSVEGVGRGREQFF.

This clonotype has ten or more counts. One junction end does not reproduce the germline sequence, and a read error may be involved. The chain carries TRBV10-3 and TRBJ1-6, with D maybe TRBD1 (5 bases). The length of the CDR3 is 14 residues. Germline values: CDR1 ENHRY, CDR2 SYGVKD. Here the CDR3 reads CAISESTDNSPLYF. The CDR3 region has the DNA TGTGCCATCAGTGAGTCGACAGATAATTCACCCCTCTACTTT.

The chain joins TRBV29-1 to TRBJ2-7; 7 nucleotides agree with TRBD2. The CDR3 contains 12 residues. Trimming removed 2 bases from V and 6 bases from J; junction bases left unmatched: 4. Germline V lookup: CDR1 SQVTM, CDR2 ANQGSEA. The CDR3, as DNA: TGCAGCGTTGAATCGGGAGGAGGCGAGCAGTACGTC. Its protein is CSVESGGGEQYV.

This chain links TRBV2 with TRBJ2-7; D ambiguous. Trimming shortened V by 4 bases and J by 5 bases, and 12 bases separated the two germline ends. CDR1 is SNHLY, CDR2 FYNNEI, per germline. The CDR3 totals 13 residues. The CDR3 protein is CASSAMGFDEQYV. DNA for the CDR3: TGTGCCAGCAGTGCTATGGGTTTCGACGAGCAGTACGTC.

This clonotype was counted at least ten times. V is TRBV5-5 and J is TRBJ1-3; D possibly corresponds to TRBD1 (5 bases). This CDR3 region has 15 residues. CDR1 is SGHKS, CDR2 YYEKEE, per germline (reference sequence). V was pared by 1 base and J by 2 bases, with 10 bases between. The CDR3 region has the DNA TGTGCCAGCAGCTTGTCGGGGGAGGCTGGAAACACCATATATTTT. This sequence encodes CASSLSGEAGNTIYF.